The next 32 T cell receptor beta chains were all read from a single sample in a study of OX40 agonist ivuxolimab in advanced cancers. Repertoires were generated with immunoSEQ multiplex PCR, while TCRdb's copy carries only in-frame clones and drops some. This table has 60,000 to 85,000 clones, roughly 73% appearing once. The sequences come from CD4+ or CD8+ T cells sorted from blood, collected in a trial of the OX40 agonist ivuxolimab. The receptors shown here come from an adult with an advanced solid tumor such as melanoma, head and neck, liver or kidney cancer.

The chain carries TRBV4-1 and TRBJ1-1; a possible D gene is TRBD1 (6 bases). The CDR3 covers 13 residues. CDR1 is MGHRA, CDR2 YSYEKL, per germline. Trimming pared 6 bases from V and 11 bases from J, leaving 19 bases between. The CDR3 DNA reads TGCGCCAGCAGTACGGGACAAGGGTTAAAGGCTTTCTTT. Protein sequence: CASSTGQGLKAFF.

This clone was recorded a few times. The chain combines TRBV6-1 with TRBJ2-3, with 7 bases that match TRBD2. CDR3 length equals 19 residues. J lost 0 bases, V lost 1 base, and 13 bases had no gene match. Germline V lookup: CDR1 MNHNS, CDR2 SASEGT. The CDR3: CASSEGLAVMDPSTDTQYF. Written as DNA, the CDR3 is TGTGCCAGCAGTGAAGGGCTAGCGGTGATGGATCCTAGCACAGATACGCAGTATTTT.

The J gene is TRBJ1-1, the V gene TRBV2; possible D gene TRBD1, 5 bases. Trimming took 9 bases from V and 4 from J, leaving 15 bases between them. The germline gives CDR1 SNHLY, CDR2 FYNNEI. The CDR3 extends over 13 amino acids. The CDR3 DNA sequence: TGTGCCAGTACTAGTACCGGGGGCACTGAAGCTTTCTTT. Translated: CASTSTGGTEAFF.

The genes are TRBV6-1 and TRBJ1-5; D uncertain. In germline, CDR1 is MNHNS, CDR2 SASEGT. The germline V and J ends were trimmed by 2 bases and 4 bases, with 6 bases remaining between them. CDR3 size: 13 residues. The CDR3 protein is CASSERPNQPQHF. CDR3 sequence (DNA): TGTGCCAGCAGTGAACGCCCGAATCAGCCCCAGCATTTT.

Many counts were recorded for this clone. V gene TRBV27 combines with J gene TRBJ1-1; D gene ambiguous. This CDR3 spans 13 amino acids. V lost 3 bases and J 2 bases, leaving 7 bases between the germline ends. From germline, CDR1 is MNHEY and CDR2 SMNVEV (reference sequence). CDR3 coding DNA: TGTGCCAGCAGTTTCGAAACTAACACTGAAGCTTTCTTT. Amino acids: CASSFETNTEAFF.

V usage is TRBV19 and J usage is TRBJ2-3; maybe TRBD2 (6 bases). This CDR3 spans 15 amino acids. Germline CDR1 LNHDA, CDR2 SQIVND (reference sequence). The germline V and J ends were trimmed by 7 bases and 4 bases, with 18 bases remaining between them. CDR3 in DNA: TGTGCCAGTACTCGGGACTCTACCGGGGCAGATACGCAGTATTTT. It translates to CASTRDSTGADTQYF.

The chain carries TRBV28 and TRBJ2-5; D is unclear. Looked up from germline, CDR1 is MDHEN and CDR2 is SYDVKM. This CDR3 comprises 14 residues. V was clipped by 1 base and J by 1 base, with 7 bases between them. CDR3 sequence reads: CASSLSYTQETQYF. CDR3 sequence (DNA): TGTGCCAGCAGTTTATCTTACACCCAAGAGACCCAGTACTTC.

The chain joins TRBV9 to TRBJ2-7; 13 bases align to TRBD2. Germline CDR1 and CDR2: SGDLS and YYNGEE. The V segment lost 3 bases and the J segment 7 bases; nucleotides outside the gene matches: 13. The CDR3 covers 17 residues. The CDR3 spells CASSEPYKLAGGREQYF. In DNA form, the CDR3 reads TGTGCCAGCAGCGAGCCCTACAAACTAGCGGGAGGGAGAGAGCAGTACTTC.

The rearrangement uses TRBV15 and TRBJ2-7; D possibly matches TRBD1 or TRBD2 (5 bases each). V gave up 4 bases and J gave up 3 bases, with 16 bases separating them. The CDR3 covers 15 residues. Germline values: CDR1 LNHNV, CDR2 YYDKDF (reference sequence). CDR3 nucleotide sequence: TGTGCCACCAGCAAAGGGCCGGGGCAGATCTACGAGCAGTACTTC. Translated: CATSKGPGQIYEQYF.

The genes are TRBV6-1 and TRBJ1-2, with TRBD1 identical over 7 bases. CDR1 and CDR2 (germline): MNHNS, SASEGT. CDR3 length: 15 amino acids. V was clipped by 0 bases and J by 7 bases; unmatched bases: 8. For the CDR3, the DNA is TGTGCCAGCAGTGAAGCGCTGTGGCAGGGGGGTGGCTACACCTTC. This translates into CASSEALWQGGGYTF.

The chain has TRBV2 and TRBJ2-7; D may be TRBD2 (5 bases). The CDR3 consists of 15 residues. CDR1 SNHLY and CDR2 FYNNEI come from the germline V gene. The ends were cut back, 6 bases at V and 2 bases at J, with 17 bases in the middle. The CDR3, as DNA: TGTGCCAGCAGCGTCGAGCGGCTGTCGACCTACGAGCAGTACTTC. Its translation is CASSVERLSTYEQYF.

Regarding this clone: The junction shows a germline mismatch at one end, possibly a read error. The rearrangement links TRBV6-1 to TRBJ2-1, with 9 bases that match TRBD1. The CDR3 runs 18 residues. Germline V gene sequence: CDR1 MNHNS, CDR2 SASEGT. CDR3 residues: CASSERITGTGSRNEQFF. The DNA of the CDR3 is TGTGCCAGCAGTGAAAGAATAACCGGGACAGGGTCTAGGAATGAACAGTTCTTC.

The chain uses TRBV10-2 and TRBJ2-2; unclear D gene. The CDR3 consists of 14 residues. The V gene's germline CDR1 is WSHSY and CDR2 SAAADI. Deletions cut 2 bases from V and 2 bases from J, with 6 bases between. The CDR3 loop is CASSEGRNTGELFF. The CDR3 nucleotides are TGCGCCAGCAGTGAGGGCCGAAACACCGGGGAGCTGTTTTTT.

A word on this clone: At one boundary the junction diverges from the germline segment, which might be a read error. The chain combines TRBV6-1 with TRBJ1-3, with D possibly TRBD1 on 5 matching bases. Germline V CDR1 and CDR2: MNHNS, SASEGT. This CDR3 region has 15 residues. The CDR3, as DNA: TGTGCCAGCAGGGAAGGGACCGCCTCTGGAAACACCATATATTTT. Translation gives CASREGTASGNTIYF.

This clone has only a few counts. The J gene is TRBJ1-1, the V gene TRBV7-9; D is ambiguous. Germline V lookup: CDR1 SEHNR, CDR2 FQNEAQ (reference sequence). V dropped 8 bases and J dropped 4 bases, with 14 bases sitting between them. The CDR3 covers 13 residues. The DNA of the CDR3 is TGTGCCAGCGCCGGTCGGCAGTTCACTGAAGCTTTCTTT. Residues: CASAGRQFTEAFF.

This clone was seen a single time. The V gene is TRBV7-6, the J gene TRBJ2-1; no reliable D call. V lost 1 base, J lost 1 base, and 2 bases lay in between. Germline V gene data show CDR1 as SGHVS and CDR2 as FNYEAQ. This CDR3 region has 13 residues. The CDR3 protein is CASSLGSYNEQFF. CDR3 coding DNA: TGTGCCAGCAGCTTAGGATCCTACAATGAGCAGTTCTTC. The full variable domain, rest sourced from reference TRBV7-6 and TRBJ2-1, is GAGVSQSPRYKVTKRGQDVALRCDPISGHVSLYWYRQALGQGPEFLTYFNYEAQQDKSGLPNDRFSAERPEGSISTLTIQRTEQRDSAMYRCASSLGSYNEQFFGPGTRLTVL.

The V and J genes are TRBV6-1 and TRBJ1-5; D remains unclear. CDR3 length equals 15 residues. The V gene's germline CDR1 is MNHNS and CDR2 SASEGT. With 7 bases removed from V and 6 bases from J, the gap between germline ends came to 19 bases. CDR3 region: CASTPGRVYGQPQHF. The CDR3 DNA reads TGTGCCAGCACCCCCGGAAGGGTATACGGTCAGCCCCAGCATTTT.

J is TRBJ2-7 and V is TRBV5-8, with 13 positions matching TRBD2. Unmatched junction bases numbered 2, after V lost 4 bases and J lost 7 bases. The V gene's germline CDR1 is SGHTS and CDR2 YDEGEE. The CDR3 spans 13 residues. The CDR3 spells CASSGLAGDEQYF. The CDR3 bases are TGTGCCAGCAGCGGACTAGCGGGAGATGAGCAGTACTTC.

V and J are TRBV25-1 and TRBJ2-5, with TRBD2 matching over 7 bases. The CDR3 spans 15 residues. Germline-derived CDR1 and CDR2 are MGHDK and SYGVNS. Germline trimming cut 1 base from V and 4 bases from J; bases unmatched to any gene: 6. The CDR3 nucleotides are TGTGCCAGCAGTGAATTTCGGGGGACTACAGAGACCCAGTACTTC. It translates to CASSEFRGTTETQYF.

This clone was counted between two and nine times. The V gene is TRBV30, the J gene TRBJ1-4; TRBD1 matches 7 bases. Germline V gene data show CDR1 as GTSNPN and CDR2 as SVGIG (reference sequence). Losses at the gene ends were 2 bases for V and 5 bases for J; bases not matched to a gene: 5. The CDR3 spans 14 residues. The CDR3 region is CAWSTDRVNEKLFF. CDR3 DNA: TGTGCCTGGAGTACAGACAGGGTCAATGAAAAACTGTTTTTT.

The chain combines TRBV5-1 with TRBJ1-6, with D possibly matching TRBD1 (6 bases). CDR3 size: 15 residues. With 0 bases removed from V and 3 bases from J, the gap between germline ends came to 7 bases. Germline V CDR1 and CDR2: SGHRS, YFSETQ. The CDR3 bases are TGCGCCAGCAGCTTGGAAGGGGGCTATAATTCACCCCTCCACTTT. Its protein is CASSLEGGYNSPLHF.

The rearrangement links TRBV28 to TRBJ1-2, with D possibly being TRBD1 (5 bases). Trimming stripped 7 bases from V and 8 bases from J, with 17 bases between. The CDR3 is 13 amino acids. Germline V CDR1 and CDR2: MDHEN, SYDVKM. CDR3 sequence reads: CASTLRGSTGYTF. The CDR3 region has the DNA TGTGCCAGCACTCTGAGGGGCAGTACAGGCTACACCTTC.

This clone was seen more than once but under ten times. V usage is TRBV6-4 and J usage is TRBJ1-1; maybe TRBD1 (6 bases). CDR1 is MRHNA, CDR2 SNTAGT, per germline. Trimming shortened V by 5 bases and J by 5 bases, and 12 bases separated the two germline ends. The CDR3 contains 13 residues. The CDR3 DNA is TGTGCCAGCAGTAATCTGGGGGCAACTGAAGCTTTCTTT. Protein sequence: CASSNLGATEAFF.

The chain has TRBV27 and TRBJ1-2; 7 nucleotides line up with TRBD1. Germline lookup yields CDR1 MNHEY and CDR2 SMNVEV (reference sequence). CDR3 size: 13 residues. J gave up 8 bases and V 4 bases, and 7 bases lay outside the gene matches. The CDR3 sequence is CASSYTGVRGYTF. For the CDR3, the DNA is TGTGCCAGCAGTTATACAGGGGTCCGGGGCTACACCTTC.

The chain carries TRBV7-9 and TRBJ1-3; the D gene is possibly TRBD1 (5 bases). The germline gives CDR1 SEHNR, CDR2 FQNEAQ (reference sequence). CDR3 length: 14 amino acids. V lost 7 bases and J lost 0, with 10 bases in between. CDR3 loop: CASTRGTSGNTIYF. The CDR3 DNA follows: TGTGCCAGCACACGAGGGACCTCTGGAAACACCATATATTTT.

The count of this clone is one. J is TRBJ2-7 and V is TRBV5-1; 13 bases align to TRBD2. The CDR3 extends over 17 amino acids. CDR1 and CDR2 from the germline V gene are SGHRS and YFSETQ. V shed 5 bases, J shed 5 bases, and the junction held 13 bases outside the gene matches. CDR3 amino acids: CASRRAVGLAGVDEQYF. The CDR3 region has the DNA TGCGCCAGCAGGAGGGCGGTAGGACTAGCGGGAGTCGACGAGCAGTACTTC. The full variable domain, in which reference TRBV5-1 and TRBJ2-7 provide the parts outside the CDR3, is KAGVTQTPRYLIKTRGQQVTLSCSPISGHRSVSWYQQTPGQGLQFLFEYFSETQRNKGNFPGRFSGRQFSNSRSEMNVSTLELGDSALYLCASRRAVGLAGVDEQYFGPGTRLTVT.

The chain carries TRBV30 and TRBJ2-7, with D possibly matching TRBD2 (7 bases). This CDR3 has 14 amino acids. Germline V gene data show CDR1 as GTSNPN and CDR2 as SVGIG (reference sequence). V gave up 5 bases and J gave up 2 bases, with 16 bases separating them. Written as DNA, the CDR3 is TGTGCCTGGCGGGTCTGGGGGGGCACCTACGAGCAGTACTTC. Translation: CAWRVWGGTYEQYF.

This chain joins TRBV30 and TRBJ2-3; TRBD2 matches 9 bases. Germline V CDR1 and CDR2: GTSNPN, SVGIG (reference sequence). The CDR3 has 13 residues. The CDR3 protein is CAGTSRFSDTQYF. In nucleotides, the CDR3 is TGTGCAGGGACTAGCCGTTTTTCAGATACGCAGTATTTT.

This clone was picked up a small number of times. V is TRBV5-1 and J is TRBJ2-7; D may be TRBD2 (6 bases). The germline V gene has CDR1 SGHRS and CDR2 YFSETQ. V lost 4 bases, J lost 3 bases, and 14 bases lay in between. CDR3 length: 14 amino acids. The CDR3 protein is CASSPMGGLYEQYF. The CDR3 DNA sequence: TGCGCCAGCAGCCCAATGGGGGGACTCTACGAGCAGTACTTC.

The chain is built from TRBV7-3 and TRBJ1-2; 9 nucleotides line up with TRBD1. The CDR3 has 13 amino acids. Germline CDR1 and CDR2: SGHTA and FQGTGA. The V gene end was trimmed by 5 bases and the J gene end by 6 bases; junction bases not matched to a gene: 4. The chain's CDR3 is CASSLRQGDGYTF. CDR3 nucleotide sequence: TGTGCCAGCAGCCTACGACAGGGGGATGGCTACACCTTC.

V gene TRBV21-1 combines with J gene TRBJ1-5; whether TRBD1, the table's D call, matches the DNA was not checked. TRBV21-1 constitutes a pseudogene. This CDR3 spans 12 amino acids. DNA for the CDR3: TGTGCCATCCGGACAAGCAATCAGCCCCAGCATTTT. Amino acid sequence: CAIRTSNQPQHF.

The CDR3 region has the DNA TGTGCCAGCAGTGTCCGCGGGAGAATGGATGAGCAGTTCTTC. Protein sequence: CASSVRGRMDEQFF. The gene calls are TRBV2 and TRBJ2-1; 7 nucleotides match TRBD2. Germline V gene data show CDR1 as SNHLY and CDR2 as FYNNEI. The CDR3 has 14 amino acids. V dropped 4 bases and J dropped 8; count of bases not matched to a gene: 8.